The clone carrying this TCR beta chain came up many times. Trimming removed 3 bases from V and 5 bases from J, with 21 bases in between. CDR3 length equals 17 residues. From germline, CDR1 is WSHSY and CDR2 SAAADI. The sample is drawn from a study of T cells in Graves' hyperthyroidism and ophthalmopathy. Exclusion of patients followed from uncontrolled infection, other autoimmune disease, pregnancy or lactation. 9 to 10 ml fresh peripheral blood yielded the PBMCs. RNA transcripts served as the template for amplifying TCR beta CDR3 regions. With the HTBI primer set, the TCR CDR3 went through a first round of RT-PCR. TCRdb re-called the multiplex PCR reads through MiXCR, storing one row per CDR3 protein. The data show approximately 400,000 distinct CDR3 sequences, more than 14% seen once.

The gene calls are TRBV10-2 and TRBJ2-3; D assignment may be TRBD1 or TRBD2 (6 bases each). This TCR was recovered from a woman in her twenties or thirties with Graves' ophthalmopathy. The sample consisted of blood. The CDR3 here is CASSDPLEGGREDTQYF. In DNA, the CDR3 is TGCGCCAGCAGTGACCCCCTGGAGGGGGGCCGGGAAGATACGCAGTATTTT.